This TCR beta chain was sequenced during a study of cytomegalovirus exposure and HLA in healthy donors. Trimming stripped 2 bases from V and 10 bases from J, with 12 bases between. This CDR3 is 13 amino acids long. Germline CDR1 reads MNHEY; CDR2 reads SVGAGI. The PCR was carried out with 60 Vbeta primers and 13 Jbeta primers. Profiled with immunoSEQ multiplex PCR; TCRdb holds only in-frame clones, not every one. The table lists roughly 130,000 clones, over 70% of them singletons, with roughly 1.8% in the top ten. The chain employs TRBV6-5 and TRBJ2-1, with a tentative D call TRBD1 (5 bases). The sample taken for sequencing was PBMCs. The TCR sequence derives from a woman in her thirties or forties in good health and CMV-seronegative. The CDR3 coding sequence is TGTGCCAGCAGTTACGGGCAGGGTCTCGAGCAGTTCTTC. Its translation is CASSYGQGLEQFF.